This TCR beta chain was found in a study of blood T cell repertoires in COVID-19 (dated by TCRdb to 2018 to 2021). Some background on the complete study: The collaborator samples originated in the United States, Italy and Spain and spanned the acute and convalescent phases of COVID-19. The material from the prospective study consisted of cDNA or gDNA derived from T cells, B-cell-depleted T cells, or PBMCs. The dataset comprised deeply sampled blood TCRbeta repertoires from subjects exposed to, actively infected with, or recovered from COVID-19. The repertoires were made available in a free public database intended to serve as a resource for research on the immune response to SARS-CoV-2. The samples were drawn from two sources: the first 160 participants of the ongoing ImmuneRACE study, and some 1,300 subjects contributed by 6 global collaborators. Sample metadata almost always included a de-identified subject ID, COVID-19 status, age in years and sex. Where available, HLA class I and class II types were taken from metadata supplied by the sample provider and were not determined by assay-based typing.

TCRbeta CDR3 regions were amplified from genomic DNA using the immunoSEQ Assay, a bias-controlled multiplex PCR. The study's own analysis went as follows. The number of nucleated cells in each sample was estimated by amplification of reference gene primers within the assay. To quantify the absolute abundance of each unique TCRbeta CDR3 rearrangement, sequence reads were collapsed and filtered. For each sample, productive Simpson clonality was calculated as the square root of Simpson's diversity index across productive rearrangements. This immuneACCESS table, as held by TCRdb, lists in-frame sequences with V and J called but not all clones. Of the missing ones, under half trace to an unresolved V gene in checked studies; the others have no known cause. Clonal size and the V and J genes are those of that table, whereas D and trimming came from the DNA. The sample yields a few hundred thousand clones; over 75% were counted once. In total, the top ten clones hold around 8% of the sample.

Summary of the overall study and its limitations: The amount of clinical and demographic metadata varied by source and participant and was provided uncurated.

Samples from volunteer blood donors who had recovered from COVID-19 were contributed by a second Seattle source. Collaborating institutions collected whole blood in K2EDTA tubes following their own protocols. For TCRbeta analysis, collaborators shipped samples as frozen whole blood, isolated PBMCs, or DNA extracted from either of those sample types. In regard to this clone: The antigen this receptor binds is unknown. No much larger clonotype is one base removed from it; base qualities were not supplied.

Counted from cysteine to phenylalanine, this CDR3 has 15 amino acids. The entry retains the CDR3 DNA only, 45 bases that are in frame from base 1. The CDR1 and CDR2 encoded by the germline V gene are LGHNA and YNFKEQ. Compared with germline, V lacks 1 base and J lacks 1 base; bases without a gene match: 1. The sample taken for sequencing was peripheral blood. This TCR was recovered from a woman in her forties or fifties who had recovered from COVID-19. The V and J segments used are TRBV4-2 and TRBJ1-2; the central 9 bases match TRBD1. This receptor carries the CDR3 CASSQGDRVNYGYTF. The sequence in DNA is TGTGCCAGCAGCCAAGGGGACAGGGTTAACTATGGCTACACCTTC.